The next 26 T cell receptor beta chains were all read from a single sample in a study of cytomegalovirus exposure and HLA in healthy donors. PCR amplification relied on 60 Vbeta primers (plus 13 Jbeta primers). Clones were read by immunoSEQ multiplex PCR, and TCRdb kept only the in-frame ones, dropping some. The repertoire holds 120,000 or so clones, with under 85% as singletons. The sample taken for sequencing was PBMCs. These receptor sequences come from a woman in her fifties or sixties in good health and CMV-seropositive.

CDR3 coding DNA: TGTGCCAGCAGTTCCACACCTAACACTGAAGCTTTCTTT. Its translation: CASSSTPNTEAFF. The chain recombines TRBV7-3 with TRBJ1-1; D is uncertain. This CDR3 has 13 amino acids. V gave up 6 bases and J gave up 2 bases, with 10 bases separating them. The V gene's germline CDR1 is SGHTA and CDR2 FQGTGA. Supplemented by reference TRBV7-3 and TRBJ1-1, the full variable domain reads GAGVSQTPSNKVTEKGKYVELRCDPISGHTALYWYRQSLGQGPEFLIYFQGTGAADDSGLPNDRFFAVRPEGSVSTLKIQRTERGDSAVYLCASSSTPNTEAFFGQGTRLTVV.

This clone has only a few counts. The chain uses TRBV7-8 and TRBJ2-2; TRBD2 is a possible D gene (6 bases). Germline V lookup: CDR1 SGHVS, CDR2 FQNEAQ. CDR3 size: 14 residues. The V and J ends lost 2 bases and 7 bases respectively, with 11 bases between them. The CDR3 here is CASSLMVEGGELFF. In nucleotides, the CDR3 is TGTGCCAGCAGCTTAATGGTGGAGGGCGGGGAGCTGTTTTTT. The full variable domain, completed using reference TRBV7-8 and TRBJ2-2, is GAGVSQSPRYKVAKRGQDVALRCDPISGHVSLFWYQQALGQGPEFLTYFQNEAQLDKSGLPSDRFFAERPEGSVSTLKIQRTQQEDSAVYLCASSLMVEGGELFFGEGSRLTVL.

The chain is built from TRBV7-6 and TRBJ1-3, with D possibly matching TRBD1 (6 bases). V lost 5 bases and J 1 base, leaving 12 bases between the germline ends. The CDR3 length is 15 residues. Germline loops: CDR1 SGHVS, CDR2 FNYEAQ. The CDR3 sequence is CASSPRGPSGNTIYF. The CDR3 bases are TGTGCCAGCAGCCCCAGGGGTCCGTCTGGAAACACCATATATTTT.

This clone was observed once. The CDR3 DNA reads as TGTGCCAGCAGCTCGAGGTTGGCTAGCGGGGGTTACAATGAGCAGTTCTTC. This gives the protein CASSSRLASGGYNEQFF. The chain links TRBV7-2 to TRBJ2-1, with TRBD2 matching over 10 bases. The J segment lost 4 bases and the V segment lost 4 bases, leaving 10 bases of the junction unmatched. The CDR3 totals 17 residues. CDR1 SGHTA and CDR2 FQGNSA come from the germline V gene.

This clone has just a few counts. J is TRBJ2-2 and V is TRBV5-1, with 7 positions matching TRBD2. J was trimmed by 4 bases and V by 2 bases; bases with no gene match: 5. CDR1 and CDR2 from the germline V gene are SGHRS and YFSETQ. The CDR3 has 15 residues. The CDR3: CASSFGGRGTGELFF. CDR3 nucleotide sequence: TGCGCCAGCAGCTTTGGAGGGAGGGGCACCGGGGAGCTGTTTTTT.

The chain has TRBV4-3 and TRBJ2-7; 10 nucleotides match TRBD1. V trimming: 4 bases; J trimming: 4 bases; junction bases outside the gene matches: 16. This CDR3 is 18 amino acids long. Germline V gene sequence: CDR1 LGHNA, CDR2 YSLEER. The CDR3: CASSRIYDRDRGQYEQYF. DNA of the CDR3: TGCGCCAGCAGCCGAATCTATGACCGGGACAGGGGCCAATACGAGCAGTACTTC.

The chain is built from TRBV10-3 and TRBJ1-5, with D maybe TRBD1 (6 bases). The CDR3 has 17 residues. Germline V gene lookup returns CDR1 ENHRY and CDR2 SYGVKD. V was shortened by 10 bases and J by 0 bases, with 22 bases between the two germline ends. CDR3 amino acids: CASSSGTLSISNQPQHF. CDR3 DNA: TGTGCCAGCAGCTCCGGGACACTGAGTATTAGCAATCAGCCCCAGCATTTT.

V gene TRBV2 combines with J gene TRBJ1-2; 9 positions match TRBD1. The trim removed 0 bases at V and 0 bases at J, leaving 2 bases unmatched. The germline V gene encodes CDR1 SNHLY and CDR2 FYNNEI. The CDR3 has 16 residues. CDR3 amino acids: CASSEAGQGTNYGYTF. In DNA form, the CDR3 reads TGTGCCAGCAGTGAAGCTGGACAGGGGACTAACTATGGCTACACCTTC.

The rearrangement links TRBV19 to TRBJ2-1; TRBD2 matches 10 bases. V shed 1 base, J shed 8 bases, and the junction held 14 bases outside the gene matches. Germline V gene sequence: CDR1 LNHDA, CDR2 SQIVND (reference sequence). The CDR3 extends over 18 amino acids. The CDR3 loop reads CASSIGPAASGRTYEQFF. In DNA, the CDR3 is TGTGCCAGTAGTATAGGTCCGGCGGCTAGCGGGAGAACCTATGAGCAGTTCTTC.

This clone was detected only a few times. The CDR3 DNA reads TGTGCCAGCAGGCGGGGGAGACAGAGCTCCTACAATGAGCAGTTCTTC. Protein: CASRRGRQSSYNEQFF. The rearrangement uses TRBV6-6 and TRBJ2-1, with 7 positions matching TRBD2. The CDR3 has 16 residues. Trimming removed 6 bases from V and 0 bases from J; junction bases left unmatched: 8. Looked up from germline, CDR1 is MNHNY and CDR2 is SVGAGI (reference sequence).

The chain uses TRBV12-5 and TRBJ2-5; possibly TRBD1 for D (5 bases). Germline V gene sequence: CDR1 LGHNT, CDR2 FRNRAP. There are 12 residues in the CDR3. V was trimmed by 6 bases and J by 5 bases, leaving 10 bases between them. CDR3 coding DNA: TGTGCTAGTGGAAGGGGTTCGGAGACCCAGTACTTC. This translates into CASGRGSETQYF. The entire variable domain, with the rest obtained from reference TRBV12-5 and TRBJ2-5, is as follows: DARVTQTPRHKVTEMGQEVTMRCQPILGHNTVFWYRQTMMQGLELLAYFRNRAPLDDSGMPKDRFSAEMPDATLATLKIQPSEPRDSAVYFCASGRGSETQYFGPGTRLLVL.

The chain uses TRBV2 and TRBJ1-2, with a weak D call TRBD1 (5 bases). In germline, CDR1 is SNHLY, CDR2 FYNNEI. The length of the CDR3 is 13 residues. Trimming shortened V by 6 bases and J by 2 bases, and 10 bases separated the two germline ends. CDR3 sequence reads: CASRRDVNYGYTF. The CDR3 coding sequence is TGTGCCAGCAGGCGGGACGTCAACTATGGCTACACCTTC.

The chain recombines TRBV4-3 with TRBJ1-2, with 7 bases that match TRBD1. The CDR3 consists of 17 residues. The germline gives CDR1 LGHNA, CDR2 YSLEER. V dropped 0 bases and J dropped 5; count of bases not matched to a gene: 12. The CDR3 nucleotides read TGCGCCAGCAGCCAAGATGCGCGGACAGGAATGACTTATGGCTACACCTTC. Translation gives CASSQDARTGMTYGYTF.

A single count supports this clone. V and J are TRBV18 and TRBJ1-2; D call uncertain. V shed 2 bases and J shed 8 bases, with 12 bases lying between them. The CDR3 spans 13 residues. CDR1 is KGHSH, CDR2 LQKENI, per germline. The CDR3 nucleotides are TGTGCCAGCTCACCAGCCGACTTGTGGGGCTACACCTTC. This sequence encodes CASSPADLWGYTF. Full variable domain (remainder filled in from reference TRBV18 and TRBJ1-2): NAGVMQNPRHLVRRRGQEARLRCSPMKGHSHVYWYRQLPEEGLKFMVYLQKENIIDESGMPKERFSAEFPKEGPSILRIQQVVRGDSAAYFCASSPADLWGYTFGSGTRLTVV.

This clone was picked up one time. DNA of the CDR3: TGTGCCAGCAGCGGACCGGGACGGGGGGGCAATGAGCAGTTCTTC. Translated: CASSGPGRGGNEQFF. The chain is built from TRBV7-6 and TRBJ2-1; 8 bases fit TRBD2. The CDR3 is made up of 15 amino acids. The trim removed 5 bases at V and 6 bases at J, leaving 9 bases unmatched. Per germline, CDR1 SGHVS and CDR2 FNYEAQ.

The chain uses TRBV10-3 and TRBJ1-1; 7 nucleotides agree with TRBD1. This CDR3 has 14 amino acids. Germline CDR1 is ENHRY and CDR2 is SYGVKD. Unmatched junction bases numbered 1, after V lost 2 bases and J lost 1 base. The CDR3 spells CAISERQGNTEAFF. The CDR3 DNA is TGTGCCATCAGTGAGCGACAGGGGAACACTGAAGCTTTCTTT.

This clone is a singleton in its sample. The V and J genes are TRBV10-3 and TRBJ2-7, with D uncertain. The CDR3 sequence is 14 residues long. Trimming left V 8 bases short and J 6 bases short, with 20 bases between. Germline assignment: CDR1 ENHRY and CDR2 SYGVKD. CDR3: CAIDEPGSTCEQYF. The CDR3, as DNA: TGTGCCATCGACGAGCCCGGGTCTACCTGCGAGCAGTACTTC.

As regards this clone: Other DNA sequences in the same sample also yield this CDR3. V gene TRBV5-1 combines with J gene TRBJ2-3; 11 bases are a match to TRBD1. This CDR3 is 16 amino acids long. The trim removed 4 bases at V and 1 base at J, leaving 5 bases unmatched. Per germline, CDR1 SGHRS and CDR2 YFSETQ. The CDR3 nucleotides read TGCGCCAGCAGCACCGGACAGGGGGCTGGCACAGATACGCAGTATTTT. This encodes CASSTGQGAGTDTQYF.

The chain has TRBV19 and TRBJ1-5, with D possibly being TRBD1 (6 bases). V dropped 5 bases and J dropped 5 bases, with 13 bases sitting between them. This CDR3 spans 14 amino acids. The germline V gene has CDR1 LNHDA and CDR2 SQIVND (reference sequence). CDR3 residues: CASSLGGLYQPQHF. CDR3 nucleotides: TGTGCCAGTAGTTTGGGGGGGCTGTATCAGCCCCAGCATTTT.

This clone has just one count. The chain is built from TRBV15 and TRBJ2-5, with TRBD2 matching over 8 bases. V gave up 5 bases and J gave up 4 bases; unmatched junction bases: 9. The germline V gene has CDR1 LNHNV and CDR2 YYDKDF (reference sequence). The CDR3 is 15 amino acids. CDR3 residues: CATSGGGAGGETQYF. The CDR3 DNA reads as TGTGCCACCAGCGGAGGCGGGGCGGGGGGAGAGACCCAGTACTTC. Together with reference TRBV15 and TRBJ2-5, the CDR3 gives the full variable domain: DAMVIQNPRYQVTQFGKPVTLSCSQTLNHNVMYWYQQKSSQAPKLLFHYYDKDFNNEADTPDNFQSRRPNTSFCFLDIRSPGLGDTAMYLCATSGGGAGGETQYFGPGTRLLVL.

This clone has only one observation. The V gene is TRBV9, the J gene TRBJ2-3; D is perhaps TRBD1 (6 bases). CDR1 and CDR2 (germline): SGDLS, YYNGEE. The CDR3 runs to 16 residues. Trimming pared 0 bases from V and 3 bases from J, leaving 14 bases between. CDR3 sequence: CASSVGELGGTDTQYF. Written as DNA, the CDR3 is TGTGCCAGCAGCGTAGGAGAACTAGGGGGTACAGATACGCAGTATTTT.

This sequence joins TRBV4-3 and TRBJ1-2; TRBD1 is a possible D gene (6 bases). The CDR3 runs to 13 residues. Trimming shortened V by 2 bases and J by 6 bases, and 10 bases separated the two germline ends. The germline V gene has CDR1 LGHNA and CDR2 YSLEER. CDR3 in amino acids: CASSQPNRDGYTF. The CDR3 bases are TGCGCCAGCAGCCAACCGAACAGGGATGGCTACACCTTC.

Note on this clone: At one end the junction does not follow the germline gene, possibly because of a read error. This CDR3 reads CASSYYGQGDPYSYTF. In DNA, the CDR3 is TGTGCCAGCAGTTACTACGGACAGGGGGACCCCTATAGCTACACCTTC. The chain carries TRBV6-5 and TRBJ1-2; TRBD1 agrees at 10 bases. The length of the CDR3 is 16 residues. In germline, CDR1 is MNHEY, CDR2 SVGAGI.

The chain links TRBV7-8 to TRBJ2-7, with TRBD1 matching 9 bases. Germline CDR1 SGHVS, CDR2 FQNEAQ. CDR3 length: 15 amino acids. V lost 5 bases and J lost 6; bases outside the gene matches: 11. CDR3 residues: CASSHRTGESFEQYF. The CDR3 DNA reads TGTGCCAGCAGCCACAGGACAGGGGAGTCGTTCGAGCAGTACTTC.

V usage is TRBV25-1 and J usage is TRBJ2-7; D unclear. Per the germline V gene, CDR1 is MGHDK and CDR2 is SYGVNS. With 8 bases removed from V and 0 bases from J, the gap between germline ends came to 8 bases. CDR3 length: 12 residues. CDR3 coding DNA: TGTGCCAGCCGAGGAGTCTCCTACGAGCAGTACTTC. It translates to CASRGVSYEQYF.

The chain uses TRBV9 and TRBJ2-3, with 10 bases lining up with TRBD2. Germline CDR1 and CDR2: SGDLS and YYNGEE. The CDR3 is made up of 15 amino acids. The V segment lost 5 bases and the J segment 7 bases; nucleotides outside the gene matches: 10. This chain's CDR3 is CASSPSGGQLHTQYF. Here the CDR3 DNA reads TGTGCCAGCAGTCCTAGCGGGGGCCAGCTACATACGCAGTATTTT.